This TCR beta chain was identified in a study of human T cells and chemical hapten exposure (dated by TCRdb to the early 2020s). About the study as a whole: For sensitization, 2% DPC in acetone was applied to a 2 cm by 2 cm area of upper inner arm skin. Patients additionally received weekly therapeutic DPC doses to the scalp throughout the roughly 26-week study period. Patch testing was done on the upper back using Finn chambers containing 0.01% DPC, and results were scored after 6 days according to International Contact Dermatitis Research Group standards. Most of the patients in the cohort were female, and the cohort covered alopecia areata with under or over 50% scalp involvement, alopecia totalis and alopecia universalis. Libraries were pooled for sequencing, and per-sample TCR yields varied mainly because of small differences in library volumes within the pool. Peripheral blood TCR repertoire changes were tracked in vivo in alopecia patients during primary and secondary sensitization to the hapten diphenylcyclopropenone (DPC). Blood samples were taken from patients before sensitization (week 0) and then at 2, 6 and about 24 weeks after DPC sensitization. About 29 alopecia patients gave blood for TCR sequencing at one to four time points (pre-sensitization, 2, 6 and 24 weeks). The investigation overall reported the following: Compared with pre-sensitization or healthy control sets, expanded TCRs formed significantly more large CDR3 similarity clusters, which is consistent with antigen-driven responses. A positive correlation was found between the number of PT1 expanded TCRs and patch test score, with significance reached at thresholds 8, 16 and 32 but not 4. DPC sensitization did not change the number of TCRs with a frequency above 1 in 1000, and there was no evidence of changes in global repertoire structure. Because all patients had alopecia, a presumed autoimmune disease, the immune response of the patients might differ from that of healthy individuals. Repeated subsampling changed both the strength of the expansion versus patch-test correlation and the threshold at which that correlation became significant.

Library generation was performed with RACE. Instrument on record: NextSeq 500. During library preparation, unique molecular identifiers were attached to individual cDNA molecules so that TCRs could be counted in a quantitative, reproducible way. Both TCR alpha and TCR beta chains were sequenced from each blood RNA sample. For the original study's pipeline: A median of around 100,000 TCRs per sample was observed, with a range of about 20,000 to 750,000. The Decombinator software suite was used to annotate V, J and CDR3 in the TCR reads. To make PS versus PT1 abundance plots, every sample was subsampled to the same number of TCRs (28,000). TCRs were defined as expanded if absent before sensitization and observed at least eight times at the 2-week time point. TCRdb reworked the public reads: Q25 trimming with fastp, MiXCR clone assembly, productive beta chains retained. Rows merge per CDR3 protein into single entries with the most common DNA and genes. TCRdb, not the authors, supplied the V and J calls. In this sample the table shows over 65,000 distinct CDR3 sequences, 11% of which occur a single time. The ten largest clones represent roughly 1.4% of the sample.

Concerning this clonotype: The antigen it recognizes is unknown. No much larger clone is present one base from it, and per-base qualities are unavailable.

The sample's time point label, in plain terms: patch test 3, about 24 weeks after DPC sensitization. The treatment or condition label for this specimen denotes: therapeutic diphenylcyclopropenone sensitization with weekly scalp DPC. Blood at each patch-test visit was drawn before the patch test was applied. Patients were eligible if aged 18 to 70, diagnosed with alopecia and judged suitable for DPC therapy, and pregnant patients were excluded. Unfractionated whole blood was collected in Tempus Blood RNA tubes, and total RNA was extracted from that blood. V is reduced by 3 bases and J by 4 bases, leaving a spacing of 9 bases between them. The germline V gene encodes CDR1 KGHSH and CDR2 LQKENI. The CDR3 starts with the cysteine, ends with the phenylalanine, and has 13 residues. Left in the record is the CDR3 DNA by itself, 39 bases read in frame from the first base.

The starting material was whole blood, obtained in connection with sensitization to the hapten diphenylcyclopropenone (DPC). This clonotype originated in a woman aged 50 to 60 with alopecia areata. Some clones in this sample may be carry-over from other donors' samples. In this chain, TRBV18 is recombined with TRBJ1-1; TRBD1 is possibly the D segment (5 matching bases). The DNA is TGTGCCAGCTCACCGTCGGGGGGCACTGAAGCTTTCTTT. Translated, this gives CASSPSGGTEAFF.